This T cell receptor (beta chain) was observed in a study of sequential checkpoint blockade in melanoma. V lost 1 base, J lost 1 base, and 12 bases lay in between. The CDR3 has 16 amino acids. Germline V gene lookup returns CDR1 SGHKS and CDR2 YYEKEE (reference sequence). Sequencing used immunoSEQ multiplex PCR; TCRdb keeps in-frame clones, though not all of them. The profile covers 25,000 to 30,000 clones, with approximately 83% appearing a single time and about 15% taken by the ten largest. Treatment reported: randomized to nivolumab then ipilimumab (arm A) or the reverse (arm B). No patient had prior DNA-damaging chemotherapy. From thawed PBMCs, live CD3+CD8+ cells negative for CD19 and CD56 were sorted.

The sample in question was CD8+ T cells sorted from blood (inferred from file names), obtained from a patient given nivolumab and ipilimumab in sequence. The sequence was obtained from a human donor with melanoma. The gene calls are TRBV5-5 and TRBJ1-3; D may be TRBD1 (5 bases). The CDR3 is CASSLYVQESGNTIYF. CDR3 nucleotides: TGTGCCAGCAGCTTGTACGTACAGGAGTCTGGAAACACCATATATTTT.